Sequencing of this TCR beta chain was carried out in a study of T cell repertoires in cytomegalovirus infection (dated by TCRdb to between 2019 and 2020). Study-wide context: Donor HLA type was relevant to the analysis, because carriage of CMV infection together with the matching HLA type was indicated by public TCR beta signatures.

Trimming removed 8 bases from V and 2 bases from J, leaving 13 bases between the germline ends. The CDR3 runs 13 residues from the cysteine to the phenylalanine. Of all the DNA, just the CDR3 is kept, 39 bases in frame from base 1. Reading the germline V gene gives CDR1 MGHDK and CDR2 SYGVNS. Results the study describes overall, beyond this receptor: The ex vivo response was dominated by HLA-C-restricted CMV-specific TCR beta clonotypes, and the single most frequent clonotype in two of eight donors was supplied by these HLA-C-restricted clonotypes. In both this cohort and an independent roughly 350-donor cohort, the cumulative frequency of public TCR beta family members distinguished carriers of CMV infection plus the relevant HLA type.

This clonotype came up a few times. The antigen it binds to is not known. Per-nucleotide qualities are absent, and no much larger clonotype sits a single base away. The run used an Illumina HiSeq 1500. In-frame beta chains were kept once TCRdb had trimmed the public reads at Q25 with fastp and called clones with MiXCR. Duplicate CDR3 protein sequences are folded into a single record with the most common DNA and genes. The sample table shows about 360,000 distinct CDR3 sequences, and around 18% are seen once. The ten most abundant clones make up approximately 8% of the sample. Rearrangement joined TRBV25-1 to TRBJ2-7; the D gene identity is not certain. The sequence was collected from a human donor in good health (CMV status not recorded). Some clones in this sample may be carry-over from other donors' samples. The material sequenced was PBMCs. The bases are TGTGCCAGCGGCAACACGGCGCCCTACGAGCAGTACTTC. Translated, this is CASGNTAPYEQYF.